This TCR beta chain was sequenced in a study of cytomegalovirus exposure and HLA in healthy donors. The primer mix had 60 Vbeta and 13 Jbeta primers. The repertoire was sequenced with immunoSEQ multiplex PCR; TCRdb's copy has only in-frame clones and lacks some. The sample records about 180,000 clones, around 80% being singletons. Germline loops: CDR1 LNHDA, CDR2 SQIVND (reference sequence). Trimming at V came to 4 bases and at J to 3 bases, leaving 4 bases not matched to a gene. CDR3 length: 14 amino acids. Study-level points and caveats: The dataset shows that most TCR sequences were rare, while some public TCRs occurred in many donors.

Regarding this clone: The antigen is unknown.

Material: PBMCs. This clonotype was obtained from a man aged 35-49 years in good health and CMV-seronegative. This chain connects TRBV19 to TRBJ2-7; 9 bases fit TRBD1. The CDR3 here is CASSRQGVDYEQYF. The CDR3 DNA reads as TGTGCCAGTAGTAGACAGGGGGTCGACTACGAGCAGTACTTC.